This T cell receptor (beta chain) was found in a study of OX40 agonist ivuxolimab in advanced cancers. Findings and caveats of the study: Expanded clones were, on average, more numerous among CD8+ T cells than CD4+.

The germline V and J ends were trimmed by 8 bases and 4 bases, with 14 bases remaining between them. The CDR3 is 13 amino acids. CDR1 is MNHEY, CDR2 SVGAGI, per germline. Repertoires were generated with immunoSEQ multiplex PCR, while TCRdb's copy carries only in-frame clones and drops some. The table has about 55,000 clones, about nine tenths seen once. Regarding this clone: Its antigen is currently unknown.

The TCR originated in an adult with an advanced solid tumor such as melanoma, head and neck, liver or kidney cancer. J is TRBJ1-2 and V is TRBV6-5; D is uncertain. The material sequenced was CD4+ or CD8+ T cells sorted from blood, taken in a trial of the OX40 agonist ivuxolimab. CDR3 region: CASAKGKGYGYTF. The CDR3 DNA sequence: TGTGCCAGCGCCAAGGGAAAGGGCTATGGCTACACCTTC.